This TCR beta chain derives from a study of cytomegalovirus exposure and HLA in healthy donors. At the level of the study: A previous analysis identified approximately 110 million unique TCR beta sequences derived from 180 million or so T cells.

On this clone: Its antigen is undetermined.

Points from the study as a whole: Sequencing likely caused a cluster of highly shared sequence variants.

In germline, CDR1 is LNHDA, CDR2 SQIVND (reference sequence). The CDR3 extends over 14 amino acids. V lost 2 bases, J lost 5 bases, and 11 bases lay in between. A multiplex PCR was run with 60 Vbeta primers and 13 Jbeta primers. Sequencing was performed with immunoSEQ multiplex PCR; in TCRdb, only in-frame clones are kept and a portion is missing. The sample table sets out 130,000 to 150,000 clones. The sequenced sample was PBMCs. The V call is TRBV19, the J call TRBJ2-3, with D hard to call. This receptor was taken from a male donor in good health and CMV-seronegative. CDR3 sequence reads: CASSISKSGDTQYF. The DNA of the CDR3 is TGTGCCAGTAGTATATCGAAATCGGGAGATACGCAGTATTTT.